This entry describes one T cell receptor (beta chain). These data are taken from a study of blood T cell repertoires in COVID-19. Clones were read by immunoSEQ multiplex PCR, and TCRdb kept only the in-frame ones, dropping some. The sample contains 450,000 to 500,000 clones, approximately 86% of which appear only once. The participants were between roughly 18 and 100 years old and came from some 23 US areas. The V segment lost 5 bases and the J segment 0 bases; nucleotides outside the gene matches: 4. Germline CDR1 reads SGHVS; CDR2 reads FQNEAQ. The CDR3 sequence is 15 residues long. This receptor was taken from a woman aged 55-69 years who had recovered from COVID-19. V is TRBV7-8 and J is TRBJ2-1; 7 bases line up with TRBD2. Sequencing input: PBMCs or T cells enriched from blood (not recorded which). The CDR3 DNA sequence: TGTGCCAGCAGCCTGACTAGCCTCTCCTACAATGAGCAGTTCTTC. Translated: CASSLTSLSYNEQFF. The whole variable domain, filled in from reference TRBV7-8 and TRBJ2-1, reads GAGVSQSPRYKVAKRGQDVALRCDPISGHVSLFWYQQALGQGPEFLTYFQNEAQLDKSGLPSDRFFAERPEGSVSTLKIQRTQQEDSAVYLCASSLTSLSYNEQFFGPGTRLTVL.